This T cell receptor beta chain derives from a study of response to subunit inactivated influenza vaccine. Whole-study results and caveats: The authors offered the suggestion that each seasonal influenza vaccination recruits few new T cells.

MiXCR, applied by TCRdb to the RT-PCR reads, yields one record per CDR3 protein. The repertoire has some 600,000 distinct CDR3 sequences, 11% to 15% of them found once; the top ten carry 6.5% to 8%. This clonotype was recorded at least ten times. Its antigen is not identified. The input for sequencing was PBMCs from blood, taken less than 15 days before vaccination. This sequence was found in a man in his fifties who received an inactivated influenza vaccine.

The DNA of the CDR3 is TGTGCCAGCACTAGCGGACTATGGGACAGGGGATACACCGGGGAGCTGTTTTTT. Its protein is CASTSGLWDRGYTGELFF. The chain employs TRBV2 and TRBJ2-2, with 10 bases fitting TRBD1. The germline V gene encodes CDR1 SNHLY and CDR2 FYNNEI. The V and J ends lost 7 bases and 3 bases, in that order; junction bases with no gene match: 14. The CDR3 runs to 18 residues.